A single sample gave rise to the 31 T cell receptor beta chains below, sequenced in a study of T cell changes during pregnancy in multiple sclerosis. Libraries were prepared by immunoSEQ multiplex PCR; TCRdb keeps only in-frame clonotypes and omits some of them. The sample includes under 100,000 clones, over 90% of them seen just once. Sequenced material: peripheral blood, taken in the second trimester of pregnancy. The receptors derive from a female donor with multiple sclerosis, enrolled in a pregnancy study.

This clone was seen just once. The V gene is TRBV30, the J gene TRBJ2-1; tentatively, D is TRBD1 (6 bases). Germline V CDR1 and CDR2: GTSNPN, SVGIG (reference sequence). V was cut by 4 bases and J by 7 bases, with 20 bases left in between. CDR3 size: 15 residues. The CDR3 bases are TGTGCCTGGAATATAGAGACAGGTCCTCTGAATGAGCAGTTCTTC. Its translation: CAWNIETGPLNEQFF.

The table lists this clone with a count of one. The V and J genes are TRBV28 and TRBJ2-7; D is undetermined. Trimming took 5 bases from V and 2 from J, leaving 4 bases between them. This CDR3 contains 11 residues. CDR1 is MDHEN, CDR2 SYDVKM, per germline. The CDR3 sequence: CASSPAYEQYF. In DNA, the CDR3 is TGTGCCAGCAGTCCCGCCTACGAGCAGTACTTC.

The chain is built from TRBV4-1 and TRBJ2-7; 11 positions agree with TRBD2. Trimming removed 1 base from V and 9 bases from J; junction bases left unmatched: 11. This CDR3 comprises 16 residues. CDR1 MGHRA and CDR2 YSYEKL come from the germline V gene. CDR3 coding DNA: TGCGCCAGCAGCCAAGCCCCTACTAGCGGGAGAATGGGGCAGTACTTC. Protein sequence: CASSQAPTSGRMGQYF.

This rearrangement joins TRBV19 to TRBJ2-5; the D gene is possibly TRBD1 (5 bases). Germline loops: CDR1 LNHDA, CDR2 SQIVND (reference sequence). The germline V and J ends were trimmed by 2 bases and 5 bases, with 9 bases remaining between them. The CDR3 covers 13 residues. CDR3: CASSIQAGETQYF. DNA of the CDR3: TGTGCCAGTAGTATACAGGCAGGGGAGACCCAGTACTTC.

The rearrangement links TRBV11-2 to TRBJ2-1; TRBD2 is a possible D gene (5 bases). The CDR3 contains 17 residues. CDR1 SGHAT and CDR2 FQNNGV come from the germline V gene. V was cut by 1 base and J by 2 bases, with 15 bases left in between. This CDR3 is CASSLVGRVGAYNEQFF. In nucleotides, the CDR3 is TGTGCCAGCAGCTTAGTTGGGCGGGTGGGAGCCTACAATGAGCAGTTCTTC.

This chain uses TRBV6-1 with TRBJ2-1; 7 positions match TRBD2. The CDR3 has 13 amino acids. Germline CDR1 reads MNHNS; CDR2 reads SASEGT. Trimming at V came to 4 bases and at J to 8 bases, leaving 5 bases not matched to a gene. The CDR3 here is CASSVAGRDEQFF. The CDR3 region has the DNA TGTGCCAGCAGTGTAGCGGGCAGGGATGAGCAGTTCTTC.

The V call is TRBV29-1, the J call TRBJ1-1, with unresolved D. Germline V gene lookup returns CDR1 SQVTM and CDR2 ANQGSEA. The ends were cut back, 4 bases at V and 1 base at J, with 10 bases in the middle. This CDR3 comprises 13 residues. CDR3 protein: CSVVRPANTEAFF. The CDR3, as DNA: TGCAGCGTTGTCAGGCCGGCGAACACTGAAGCTTTCTTT.

The gene calls are TRBV4-3 and TRBJ2-3, with 10 bases identical to TRBD2. The V gene end was trimmed by 1 base and the J gene end by 9 bases; junction bases not matched to a gene: 13. Germline lookup yields CDR1 LGHNA and CDR2 YSLEER. This CDR3 is 17 amino acids long. The CDR3: CASSQGTAGGRWRTQYF. In DNA form, the CDR3 reads TGCGCCAGCAGCCAAGGGACAGCGGGAGGGCGGTGGAGGACGCAGTATTTT.

This clone has only one observation. This chain links TRBV5-1 with TRBJ2-3, with 7 positions matching TRBD2. CDR1 is SGHRS, CDR2 YFSETQ, per germline. The J segment lost 1 base and the V segment lost 5 bases, leaving 4 bases of the junction unmatched. CDR3 length: 14 residues. Here the CDR3 DNA reads TGCGCCAGCAGGCGGGAGCTCGGCACAGATACGCAGTATTTT. It is translated as CASRRELGTDTQYF.

The chain is built from TRBV6-1 and TRBJ2-5, with TRBD1 matching over 7 bases. With 6 bases clipped from V and 0 bases from J, the junction kept 4 bases outside the gene matches. The CDR3 contains 14 residues. Germline values: CDR1 MNHNS, CDR2 SASEGT. The CDR3 loop reads CASRTGVYQETQYF. The CDR3 DNA reads TGTGCCAGCAGAACAGGGGTGTACCAAGAGACCCAGTACTTC.

The rearrangement joins TRBV27 to TRBJ1-1; 8 positions agree with TRBD1. The CDR3 totals 14 residues. The germline V gene has CDR1 MNHEY and CDR2 SMNVEV (reference sequence). The V and J ends lost 6 bases and 5 bases, in that order; junction bases with no gene match: 8. The CDR3 DNA reads as TGTGCCAGCAGCCTTCAGGGGGCTCGGACTGAAGCTTTCTTT. Protein product: CASSLQGARTEAFF.

The J gene is TRBJ1-2, the V gene TRBV28; TRBD1 matches 8 bases. Germline V gives CDR1 MDHEN, CDR2 SYDVKM. The CDR3 length is 17 residues. Trimming removed 4 bases from V and 0 bases from J; junction bases left unmatched: 10. For the CDR3, the DNA is TGTGCCAGCAGTTCCTCAGGGGGCGACTTCCCTAACTATGGCTACACCTTC. It is translated as CASSSSGGDFPNYGYTF.

The chain carries TRBV4-1 and TRBJ1-1; D gene ambiguous. The CDR3 is made up of 15 amino acids. Germline loops: CDR1 MGHRA, CDR2 YSYEKL. V lost 1 base and J lost 6, with 15 bases in between. The CDR3, as DNA: TGCGCCAGCAGCCAAGCCGGGGTTTTGTTCCCTGAAGCTTTCTTT. This gives the protein CASSQAGVLFPEAFF.

In DNA form, the CDR3 reads TGTGCCAGCAGTTACTCGATAGGGACACTTTACACTGAAGCTTTCTTT. It codes for CASSYSIGTLYTEAFF. This chain joins TRBV6-5 and TRBJ1-1; D may be TRBD1 (6 bases). V lost 0 bases and J 3 bases, leaving 14 bases between the germline ends. The CDR3 consists of 16 residues. The germline CDR1 and CDR2 sequences are MNHEY and SVGAGI.

The chain employs TRBV11-2 and TRBJ2-1; TRBD2 matches 7 bases. V trimming: 5 bases; J trimming: 7 bases; junction bases outside the gene matches: 11. Germline-derived CDR1 and CDR2 are SGHAT and FQNNGV. The CDR3 sequence is 15 residues long. CDR3 region: CASSHVGGGPNEQFF. The CDR3 DNA follows: TGTGCCAGCAGCCATGTGGGGGGAGGGCCTAATGAGCAGTTCTTC.

This chain joins TRBV30 and TRBJ2-1; 8 bases agree with TRBD2. V trimming: 3 bases; J trimming: 7 bases; junction bases outside the gene matches: 14. From germline, CDR1 is GTSNPN and CDR2 SVGIG (reference sequence). This CDR3 is built from 16 residues. The CDR3 sequence: CAWSPLSGALRNEQFF. For the CDR3, the DNA is TGTGCCTGGAGCCCCCTTAGCGGGGCCCTTAGGAATGAGCAGTTCTTC.

This clone has a handful of counts. V is TRBV29-1 and J is TRBJ1-2, with 7 bases aligning to TRBD1. Germline assignment: CDR1 SQVTM and CDR2 ANQGSEA. Trimming cost V 7 bases and J 8 bases; bases outside gene matches: 13. The CDR3 sequence is 13 residues long. This CDR3 reads CSAHEQGSAGYTF. The CDR3 coding sequence is TGCAGCGCACATGAACAGGGGTCCGCGGGCTACACCTTC. The whole variable domain, filled in from reference TRBV29-1 and TRBJ1-2, reads SAVISQKPSRDICQRGTSLTIQCQVDSQVTMMFWYRQQPGQSLTLIATANQGSEATYESGFVIDKFPISRPNLTFSTLTVSNMSPEDSSIYLCSAHEQGSAGYTFGSGTRLTVV.

V gene TRBV4-1 combines with J gene TRBJ2-1, with D unresolved. The germline V gene has CDR1 MGHRA and CDR2 YSYEKL. Trimming stripped 2 bases from V and 6 bases from J, with 8 bases between. This CDR3 spans 13 amino acids. This CDR3 reads CASSQPLPNEQFF. The CDR3 DNA reads as TGCGCCAGCAGCCAACCCCTCCCCAATGAGCAGTTCTTC.

The CDR3 DNA sequence: TGTGCCAGCAGCTCGGGGGGAAACACCATATATTTT. Residues: CASSSGGNTIYF. The chain employs TRBV11-2 and TRBJ1-3; D is unresolved. The CDR3 extends over 12 amino acids. CDR1 is SGHAT, CDR2 FQNNGV, per germline. Trimming cost V 4 bases and J 4 bases, with 5 bases left between them.

The rearrangement links TRBV11-1 to TRBJ2-7; a possible D gene is TRBD2 (5 bases). V lost 5 bases and J 0 bases, leaving 14 bases between the germline ends. The germline V gene has CDR1 SGHAT and CDR2 FQDESV (reference sequence). There are 15 residues in the CDR3. The DNA for the CDR3 is TGTGCCAGCAGCCTAGGAGGCGGGTTCTCCTACGAGCAGTACTTC. Its translation: CASSLGGGFSYEQYF.

The rearrangement links TRBV5-1 to TRBJ2-5, with a weak D call TRBD1 (6 bases). Germline V gene data show CDR1 as SGHRS and CDR2 as YFSETQ. The CDR3 sequence is 15 residues long. The germline V and J ends were trimmed by 5 bases and 2 bases, with 16 bases remaining between them. The CDR3 here is CASRYIGQPQETQYF. CDR3 in DNA: TGCGCCAGCAGGTATATAGGACAGCCACAAGAGACCCAGTACTTC.

The V call is TRBV5-1, the J call TRBJ2-2; TRBD1 matches at 7 bases. This CDR3 is 15 amino acids long. From germline, CDR1 is SGHRS and CDR2 YFSETQ. Trimming at V came to 3 bases and at J to 4 bases, leaving 6 bases not matched to a gene. The CDR3 DNA sequence: TGCGCCAGCAGCTCACGACAGGGTTCCACCGGGGAGCTGTTTTTT. Protein sequence: CASSSRQGSTGELFF.

This sequence joins TRBV4-1 and TRBJ2-5; 12 positions match TRBD2. Unmatched junction bases numbered 11, after V lost 1 base and J lost 2 bases. CDR1 is MGHRA and CDR2 is YSYEKL in the germline V gene. The CDR3 spans 19 residues. The CDR3 bases are TGCGCCAGCAGCCAAGGAGGTAAGAGGCTAGCGGGAGGGCAAGAGACCCAGTACTTC. This codes for CASSQGGKRLAGGQETQYF.

The J gene is TRBJ2-2, the V gene TRBV2, with 12 bases matching TRBD2. Trimming at V came to 8 bases and at J to 5 bases, leaving 12 bases not matched to a gene. The CDR3 length is 17 residues. Germline V gene data show CDR1 as SNHLY and CDR2 as FYNNEI. CDR3 in amino acids: CASGGGTGTSGTGELFF. For the CDR3, the DNA is TGTGCCAGCGGGGGGGGAACCGGGACTAGCGGGACCGGGGAGCTGTTTTTT.

The chain has TRBV5-6 and TRBJ2-3; D is possibly TRBD2 (5 bases). Germline CDR1 SGHDT, CDR2 YYEEEE. V shed 2 bases and J shed 1 base, with 14 bases lying between them. The CDR3 totals 16 residues. The CDR3 DNA reads as TGTGCCAGCAGCTTTAGAGGGCTTACGCGCACAGATACGCAGTATTTT. It encodes CASSFRGLTRTDTQYF.

This clone was seen a single time. The chain joins TRBV30 to TRBJ2-1; 9 bases map to TRBD2. The junction had 6 bases not matched to a gene; V was cut back by 3 bases and J by 6 bases. CDR1 is GTSNPN, CDR2 SVGIG, per germline (reference sequence). The CDR3 has 14 residues. The CDR3 DNA sequence: TGTGCCTGGAGAGTTAGCGGGAGAGCCAATGAGCAGTTCTTC. It codes for CAWRVSGRANEQFF.

The chain couples TRBV9 to TRBJ2-1; 8 bases line up with TRBD2. J lost 5 bases, V lost 4 bases, and 14 bases had no gene match. This CDR3 spans 17 amino acids. Germline V lookup: CDR1 SGDLS, CDR2 YYNGEE. CDR3 sequence (DNA): TGTGCCAGCAGCCCTTCCGGGGGGGCGGGAGTCCACAATGAGCAGTTCTTC. This translates into CASSPSGGAGVHNEQFF.

V usage is TRBV30 and J usage is TRBJ1-5; a weak D match, TRBD1 (6 bases). With 4 bases removed from V and 0 bases from J, the gap between germline ends came to 10 bases. The germline V gene has CDR1 GTSNPN and CDR2 SVGIG (reference sequence). The CDR3 runs to 14 residues. CDR3 coding DNA: TGTGCCTGGAACCGGGACATTAGCAATCAGCCCCAGCATTTT. This encodes CAWNRDISNQPQHF.

This chain joins TRBV5-8 and TRBJ2-1, with 9 nucleotides matching TRBD1. Trimming removed 4 bases from V and 4 bases from J; junction bases left unmatched: 3. Germline V gene lookup returns CDR1 SGHTS and CDR2 YDEGEE. This CDR3 is built from 14 residues. CDR3: CASSPGTGYNEQFF. CDR3 DNA sequence: TGTGCCAGCAGCCCCGGGACAGGGTACAATGAGCAGTTCTTC.

The chain is built from TRBV9 and TRBJ2-7; D is undetermined. The CDR3 extends over 14 amino acids. Germline assignment: CDR1 SGDLS and CDR2 YYNGEE. V was clipped by 0 bases and J by 3 bases, with 10 bases between them. CDR3 nucleotides: TGTGCCAGCAGCGTAGATTATATAGACTACGAGCAGTACTTC. Translating it yields CASSVDYIDYEQYF.

The rearrangement links TRBV7-9 to TRBJ2-7; TRBD2 is a possible D gene (5 bases). The CDR3 contains 14 residues. Germline CDR1 SEHNR, CDR2 FQNEAQ (reference sequence). Trimming took off 1 base at V and 7 bases at J, with 14 bases between the two ends. CDR3 in amino acids: CASSLVLGGWEQYF. The CDR3 DNA follows: TGTGCCAGCAGCTTAGTACTTGGAGGTTGGGAGCAGTACTTC.